Listed below are T cell receptor beta chains from one sample, sequenced in a study of T cell changes during pregnancy in multiple sclerosis. Clones were sequenced by immunoSEQ multiplex PCR, and TCRdb holds only the in-frame ones, with some missing. The repertoire has fewer than 95,000 clones, over 80% of them found once; the top ten carry 3.5% to 4.5%. The material sequenced was peripheral blood, taken in the first trimester of pregnancy. The receptors originated from a female donor with multiple sclerosis, enrolled in a pregnancy study. Each CDR3 is given with its conserved first and last residue. A D gene is named only where the DNA matches it firmly. A clone size is listed for some rows: how often the clone was seen (once, few, many), or a class if it is expanded.

TRBJ2-7 | TRBD1 | TRBV25-1 | - | TGTGCCAGCAATAAACAGGGGTTTCGCTACGAGCAGTACTTC | CASNKQGFRYEQYF
TRBJ1-2 | - | TRBV7-9 | - | TGTGCCAGCAGCTCCCGGGACTCTACAAACTATGGCTACACCTTC | CASSSRDSTNYGYTF
TRBJ1-5 | - | TRBV19 | - | TGTGCCAGTAACGAAGTCGGTGGTCAGCCCCAGCATTTT | CASNEVGGQPQHF
TRBJ1-2 | - | TRBV4-1 | - | TGCGCCAGCAGCCCCGTAGGGGGGGGGCGCGGCTATGGCTACACCTTC | CASSPVGGGRGYGYTF
TRBJ2-1 | TRBD2 | TRBV18 | - | TGTGCCAGCTCCCCGAGCGGAGGCGGGGGACGTGAGCAGTTCTTC | CASSPSGGGGREQFF
TRBJ1-6 | - | TRBV16 | - | TGTGCCAGCAGCCAAACCTCCGGGGGGAATTCACCCCTCCACTTT | CASSQTSGGNSPLHF
TRBJ2-3 | TRBD2 | TRBV5-4 | - | TGTGCCAGCAGCAAAAGCGGGGGCGGGTCAGATACGCAGTATTTT | CASSKSGGGSDTQYF
TRBJ1-2 | - | TRBV6-5 | - | TGTGCCAGCCGGGGTTCTTATGGCTACACCTTC | CASRGSYGYTF
TRBJ1-4 | - | TRBV9 | - | TGTGCCAGCAGCGTAGGGGGGGGCCTGAATGAAAAACTGTTTTTT | CASSVGGGLNEKLFF
TRBJ1-5 | - | TRBV2 | - | TGTGCCAGCAGTCCGGACAGTCCTAGCAATCAGCCCCAGCATTTT | CASSPDSPSNQPQHF
TRBJ1-3 | - | TRBV13 | - | TGTGCCAGCAGCTTAGACAGAACCAACACCATATATTTT | CASSLDRTNTIYF
TRBJ2-2 | - | TRBV6-1 | - | TGTGCCAGCAGTGATTCAGGGGACACCGGGGAGCTGTTTTTT | CASSDSGDTGELFF
TRBJ2-1 | TRBD2 | TRBV27 | - | TGTGCCAGCAGTTTACTGGGGGAGGGTCACAATGAGCAGTTCTTC | CASSLLGEGHNEQFF
TRBJ2-1 | - | TRBV11-1 | - | TGTGCCAGCAGCTCCGGGGTATGGAGGGGACCCCCCAACTACAATGAGCAGTTCTTC | CASSSGVWRGPPNYNEQFF
TRBJ1-2 | TRBD1 | TRBV6-1 | - | TGTGCCAGCACCCTGAGGGGGCGTCATGGCTACACCTTC | CASTLRGRHGYTF
TRBJ1-2 | - | TRBV11-2 | - | TGTGCCAGCAGCTTCGGACAGCTCTATGGCTACACCTTC | CASSFGQLYGYTF
TRBJ1-2 | TRBD1 | TRBV7-2 | - | TGTGCCAGCAGCTTCGACAGGGACTATGGCTACACCTTC | CASSFDRDYGYTF
TRBJ1-5 | - | TRBV19 | - | TGTGCCAGTAGTAACCGACAGTTCGTAAATCAGCCCCAGCATTTT | CASSNRQFVNQPQHF
TRBJ2-2 | TRBD1 | TRBV27 | - | TGTGCCAGCAGTGGGACGACAGGGGGCGCTAGGGCCGGGGAGCTGTTTTTT | CASSGTTGGARAGELFF
TRBJ2-1 | - | TRBV5-6 | - | TGTGCCAGCAGCTTGGCCAATCAGGGGATAAGCTCCTACAATGAGCAGTTCTTC | CASSLANQGISSYNEQFF
TRBJ2-7 | - | TRBV7-6 | - | TGTGCCAGCAGCCCGGTCCAGGGCAATTACGAGCAGTACTTC | CASSPVQGNYEQYF
TRBJ2-1 | TRBD2 | TRBV11-3 | - | TGTGCCAGCAGCCGGGGGGAGGGTTATGAGCAGTTCTTC | CASSRGEGYEQFF
TRBJ2-7 | - | TRBV5-6 | - | TGTGCCAGCAGCTTGCTCCAGGACTACGAGCAGTACTTC | CASSLLQDYEQYF
TRBJ1-2 | - | TRBV13 | - | TGTGCCAGCAGCTTAGGACGCGCGTTCTATGGCTACACCTTC | CASSLGRAFYGYTF
TRBJ1-6 | - | TRBV2 | - | TGTGCCAGCAGTGAGTTCCTCAGTCTAGCGGGATCACCCCTCCACTTT | CASSEFLSLAGSPLHF
TRBJ1-3 | TRBD1 | TRBV10-2 | - | TGCGCCAGCAGCCAGGGACAGGGAGTCACCATATATTTT | CASSQGQGVTIYF
TRBJ2-2 | TRBD1 | TRBV6-4 | - | TGTGCCAGCAGTCCGGGGACAGGAGGGACCGGGGAGCTGTTTTTT | CASSPGTGGTGELFF
TRBJ2-5 | TRBD1 | TRBV5-6 | - | TGTGCCAGCAGCGTCGGGACAGGACTCCAAGAGACCCAGTACTTC | CASSVGTGLQETQYF
TRBJ2-6 | - | TRBV2 | - | TGTGCCAGCAGCCCGACAGCAGGGGCTGGGGCCAACGTCCTGACTTTC | CASSPTAGAGANVLTF
TRBJ2-3 | - | TRBV11-2 | - | TGTGCCAGCAGCTTCGACCGGGGCACAGATACGCAGTATTTT | CASSFDRGTDTQYF
TRBJ1-4 | TRBD1 | TRBV19 | - | TGTGCCAGTAGTATGGGACAGGTTAATGAAAAACTGTTTTTT | CASSMGQVNEKLFF
TRBJ1-1 | - | TRBV6-1 | - | TGTGCCAGCAGTTCCTGGAACACTGAAGCTTTCTTT | CASSSWNTEAFF
TRBJ1-2 | - | TRBV15 | - | TGTGCCACCAGCAGATCGGCGGGAGCTAACTATGGCTACACCTTC | CATSRSAGANYGYTF
TRBJ1-2 | - | TRBV7-9 | - | TGTGCCAGCAGCACCGCAGGAAGGGGCTATGGCTACACCTTC | CASSTAGRGYGYTF
TRBJ2-1 | - | TRBV27 | - | TGTGCCAGCAGCCTAGCCGGGAATGAGCAGTTCTTC | CASSLAGNEQFF
TRBJ1-6 | TRBD1 | TRBV7-9 | - | TGTGCCAGTGGACAGGATAATTCACCCCTCCACTTT | CASGQDNSPLHF
TRBJ1-2 | - | TRBV7-2 | - | TGTGCCAGCAGATCCGACAGCAACCCATTTCTTCGGTTGTACTATGGCTACACCTTC | CASRSDSNPFLRLYYGYTF
TRBJ1-4 | - | TRBV21-1 | - | TGTGCCAGCAGCAAAGCTCACAGGGATAGAGAAAAACTGTTTTTT | CASSKAHRDREKLFF
TRBJ2-1 | TRBD2 | TRBV6-4 | - | TGTGCCAGCAGTTATCTAGCGGGGGCTTACAATGAGCAGTTCTTC | CASSYLAGAYNEQFF
TRBJ1-4 | TRBD1 | TRBV27 | - | TGTGCCAGCAGTCCATACAGGGGAGTAGGGGCAACTAATGAAAAACTGTTTTTT | CASSPYRGVGATNEKLFF
TRBJ2-1 | - | TRBV5-1 | - | TGCGCCAGCAGCTGGTGGGGACAATACAATGAGCAGTTCTTC | CASSWWGQYNEQFF
TRBJ2-7 | TRBD2 | TRBV11-2 | - | TGTGCCAGCAGCTCCGGGGGGGCCTCCCTCGAGCAGTACTTC | CASSSGGASLEQYF
TRBJ2-2 | - | TRBV13 | - | TGCGCCAGCAGCTTTGCAGGGCAAGGGGAGCTGTTTTTT | CASSFAGQGELFF
TRBJ1-2 | - | TRBV9 | - | TGTGCCAGCAGCGTCGCAGGAAGTAACTATGGCTACACCTTC | CASSVAGSNYGYTF
TRBJ2-6 | - | TRBV5-1 | - | TGCGCCAGCAGCTGGGATGGAGGAGGGGCCAACGTCCTGACTTTC | CASSWDGGGANVLTF
TRBJ1-3 | TRBD1 | TRBV6-1 | - | TGTGCCAGCAGCCTCCGGGACAGATTAAACACCATATATTTT | CASSLRDRLNTIYF
TRBJ2-3 | - | TRBV5-6 | - | TGTGCCAGCAGCCAGGGAAGCACAGATACGCAGTATTTT | CASSQGSTDTQYF
TRBJ2-5 | - | TRBV7-3 | - | TGTGCCAGCAGCAGTAGAGCAGGGGAGACCCAGTACTTC | CASSSRAGETQYF
TRBJ1-6 | TRBD1 | TRBV2 | few | TGTGCCAGCAGACTTACAGGGGATTCACCCCTCCACTTT | CASRLTGDSPLHF